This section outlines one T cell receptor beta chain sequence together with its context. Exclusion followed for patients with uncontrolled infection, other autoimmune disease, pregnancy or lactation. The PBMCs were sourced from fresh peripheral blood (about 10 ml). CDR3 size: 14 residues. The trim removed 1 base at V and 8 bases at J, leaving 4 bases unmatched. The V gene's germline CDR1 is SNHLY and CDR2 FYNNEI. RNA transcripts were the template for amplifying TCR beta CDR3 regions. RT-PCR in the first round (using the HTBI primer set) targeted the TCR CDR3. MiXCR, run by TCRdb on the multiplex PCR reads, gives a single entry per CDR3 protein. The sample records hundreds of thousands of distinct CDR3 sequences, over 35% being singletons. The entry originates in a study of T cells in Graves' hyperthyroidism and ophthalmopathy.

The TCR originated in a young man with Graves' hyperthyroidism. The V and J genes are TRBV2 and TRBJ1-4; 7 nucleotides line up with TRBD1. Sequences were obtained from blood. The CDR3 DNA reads TGTGCCAGCAGTGAAGACAGGGGTCGCGAAAAACTGTTTTTT. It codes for CASSEDRGREKLFF.